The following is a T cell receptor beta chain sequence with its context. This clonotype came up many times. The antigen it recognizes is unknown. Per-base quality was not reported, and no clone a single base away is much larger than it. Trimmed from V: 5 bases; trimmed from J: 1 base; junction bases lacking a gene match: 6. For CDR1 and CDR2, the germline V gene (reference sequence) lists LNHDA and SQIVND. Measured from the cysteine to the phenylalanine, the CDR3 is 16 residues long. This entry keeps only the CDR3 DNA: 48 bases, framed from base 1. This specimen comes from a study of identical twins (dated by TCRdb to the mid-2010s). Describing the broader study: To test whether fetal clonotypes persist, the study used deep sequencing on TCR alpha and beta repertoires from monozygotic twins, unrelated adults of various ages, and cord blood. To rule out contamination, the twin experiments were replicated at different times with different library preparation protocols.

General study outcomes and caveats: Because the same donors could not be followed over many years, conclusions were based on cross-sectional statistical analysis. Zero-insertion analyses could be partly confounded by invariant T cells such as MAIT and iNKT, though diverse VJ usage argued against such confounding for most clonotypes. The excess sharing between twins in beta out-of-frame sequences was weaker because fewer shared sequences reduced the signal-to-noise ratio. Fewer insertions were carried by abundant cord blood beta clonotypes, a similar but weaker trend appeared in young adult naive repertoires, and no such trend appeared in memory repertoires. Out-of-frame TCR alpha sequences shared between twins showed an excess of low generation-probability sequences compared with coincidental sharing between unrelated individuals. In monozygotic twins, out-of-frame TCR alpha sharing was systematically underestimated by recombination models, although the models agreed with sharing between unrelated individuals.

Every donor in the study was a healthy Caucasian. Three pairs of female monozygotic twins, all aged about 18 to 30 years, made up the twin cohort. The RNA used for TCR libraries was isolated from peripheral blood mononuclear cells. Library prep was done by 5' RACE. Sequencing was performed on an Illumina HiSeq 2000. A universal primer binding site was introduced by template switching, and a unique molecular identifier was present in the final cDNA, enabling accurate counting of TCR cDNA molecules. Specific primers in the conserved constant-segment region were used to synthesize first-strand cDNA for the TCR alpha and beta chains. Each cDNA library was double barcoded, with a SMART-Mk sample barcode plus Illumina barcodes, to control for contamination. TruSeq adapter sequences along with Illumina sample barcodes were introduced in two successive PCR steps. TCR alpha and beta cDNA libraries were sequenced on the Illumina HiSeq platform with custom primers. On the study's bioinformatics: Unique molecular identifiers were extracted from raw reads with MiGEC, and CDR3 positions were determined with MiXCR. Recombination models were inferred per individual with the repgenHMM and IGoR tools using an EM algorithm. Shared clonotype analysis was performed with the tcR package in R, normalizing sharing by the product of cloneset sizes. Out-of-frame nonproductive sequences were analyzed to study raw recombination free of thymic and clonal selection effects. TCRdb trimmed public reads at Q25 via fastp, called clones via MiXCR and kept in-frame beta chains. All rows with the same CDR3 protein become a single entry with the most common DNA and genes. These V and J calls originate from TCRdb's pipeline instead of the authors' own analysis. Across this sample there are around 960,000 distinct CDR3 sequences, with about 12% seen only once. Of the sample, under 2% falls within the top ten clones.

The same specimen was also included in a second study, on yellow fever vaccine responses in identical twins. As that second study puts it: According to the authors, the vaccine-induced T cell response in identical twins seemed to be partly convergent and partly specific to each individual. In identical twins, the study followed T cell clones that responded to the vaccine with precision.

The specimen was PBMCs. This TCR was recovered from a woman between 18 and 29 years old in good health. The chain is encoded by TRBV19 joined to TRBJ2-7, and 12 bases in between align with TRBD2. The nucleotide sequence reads TGTGCCAGTAGTTACCCTCTAGCGGGAGGGTCCTACGAGCAGTACTTC. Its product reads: CASSYPLAGGSYEQYF.